These 29 T cell receptor beta chains came from one sample sequenced in a study of CD8+CD57+ T cells in acquired aplastic anemia. Flow cytometry had shown expanded CD8+CD57+ cells in the patients chosen for sequencing. TCR beta VDJ combinations and CDR3 sequences were profiled from genomic DNA. TCRdb processed the reads anew with MiXCR; each CDR3 protein has one entry. The repertoire holds 250,000 to 300,000 distinct CDR3 sequences, roughly 53% seen once, with approximately 1.3% in the top ten. The specimen was sorted CD4+, CD8+, or CD8+CD57+ T cells (not recorded which) from PBMCs. All receptors derive from a human donor with aplastic anemia.

The genes are TRBV4-3 and TRBJ2-7; 8 bases map to TRBD2. The ends lost 4 bases at V and 2 bases at J; junction bases unmatched: 4. This CDR3 has 14 amino acids. Germline CDR1 is LGHNA and CDR2 is YSLEER. CDR3 residues: CASSPYGGAYEQYF. The CDR3 DNA is TGCGCCAGCAGCCCATACGGGGGGGCCTACGAGCAGTACTTC.

This clonotype has at least ten counts. The V and J genes are TRBV7-2 and TRBJ1-6; tentatively, D is TRBD1 (5 bases). V was cut by 1 base and J by 5 bases, with 9 bases left in between. The CDR3 contains 15 residues. In germline, CDR1 is SGHTA, CDR2 FQGNSA. DNA for the CDR3: TGTGCCAGCAGCTTAGGATCCAGGGATAATTCACCCCTCCACTTT. The encoded protein is CASSLGSRDNSPLHF. The full variable domain, its missing parts supplied by reference TRBV7-2 and TRBJ1-6, is GAGVSQSPSNKVTEKGKDVELRCDPISGHTALYWYRQSLGQGLEFLIYFQGNSAPDKSGLPSDRFSAERTGGSVSTLTIQRTQQEDSAVYLCASSLGSRDNSPLHFGNGTRLTVT.

The rearrangement links TRBV24-1 to TRBJ1-1; D gene ambiguous. Trimming pared 3 bases from V and 11 bases from J, leaving 15 bases between. This CDR3 has 13 residues. Germline V gene lookup returns CDR1 KGHDR and CDR2 SFDVKD. Here the CDR3 reads CATSDDMGMRAFF. The CDR3 bases are TGTGCCACCAGTGATGATATGGGGATGAGGGCTTTCTTT.

The chain combines TRBV7-9 with TRBJ1-2; D call uncertain. The CDR3 has 15 amino acids. V gave up 3 bases and J gave up 2 bases, with 13 bases separating them. Germline CDR1 is SEHNR and CDR2 is FQNEAQ (reference sequence). CDR3 sequence: CASSFSASANYGYTF. The CDR3 nucleotides are TGTGCCAGCAGCTTTTCGGCCTCGGCGAACTATGGCTACACCTTC.

The V and J genes are TRBV24-1 and TRBJ2-1, with 8 positions matching TRBD2. The trim removed 2 bases at V and 4 bases at J, leaving 3 bases unmatched. The germline gives CDR1 KGHDR, CDR2 SFDVKD. The length of the CDR3 is 15 residues. Here the CDR3 reads CATSDSRGEYNEQFF. The CDR3, as DNA: TGTGCCACCAGTGATTCGCGGGGGGAATACAATGAGCAGTTCTTC.

The rearrangement joins TRBV7-3 to TRBJ1-2; D uncertain. V lost 9 bases to trimming and J lost 7 bases, with 15 bases between them. From germline, CDR1 is SGHTA and CDR2 FQGTGA. The CDR3 is 12 residues long. The CDR3 nucleotides are TGTGCCAGTAGCCCGAGGGCAGCTGGCTACACCTTC. Its protein product is CASSPRAAGYTF.

This clonotype was counted at least ten times. The chain recombines TRBV5-6 with TRBJ2-3, with no clear D. CDR1 is SGHDT, CDR2 YYEEEE, per germline. Trimming stripped 6 bases from V and 1 base from J, with 18 bases between. The length of the CDR3 is 16 residues. The chain's CDR3 is CASIPSGVSRTDTQYF. The CDR3 nucleotides read TGTGCCAGCATACCTTCTGGGGTCTCCCGCACAGATACGCAGTATTTT.

The rearrangement uses TRBV25-1 and TRBJ1-2; 8 bases map to TRBD1. Trimming took 2 bases from V and 1 from J; bases not matched to a gene: 9. The CDR3 is 17 amino acids. Per germline, CDR1 MGHDK and CDR2 SYGVNS. The CDR3 spells CASSEMGWDRSNYGYTF. The CDR3 region has the DNA TGTGCCAGCAGTGAAATGGGATGGGACAGGAGTAACTATGGCTACACCTTC.

The chain is built from TRBV6-6 and TRBJ2-7, with D possibly matching TRBD1 (6 bases). CDR3 length: 13 residues. Germline CDR1 and CDR2: MNHNY and SVGAGI (reference sequence). V lost 6 bases and J 3 bases, leaving 12 bases between the germline ends. For the CDR3, the DNA is TGTGCCAGCAGACCACAGGGTGGCTACGAGCAGTACTTC. As protein: CASRPQGGYEQYF.

A few counts support this clonotype. The chain couples TRBV4-2 to TRBJ2-7, with a weak D call TRBD1 (5 bases). Germline V lookup: CDR1 LGHNA, CDR2 YNFKEQ. This CDR3 has 14 residues. Trimming took off 4 bases at V and 6 bases at J, with 16 bases between the two ends. Here the CDR3 reads CASSPSLLGREQYF. CDR3 DNA: TGTGCCAGCAGCCCCTCGCTTTTGGGGCGCGAGCAGTACTTC.

The chain links TRBV29-1 to TRBJ2-1, with no clear D. This CDR3 region has 12 residues. V lost 7 bases and J lost 2, with 9 bases in between. The germline gives CDR1 SQVTM, CDR2 ANQGSEA. CDR3 sequence (DNA): TGCAGCGCCAGATTAGCCTACAATGAGCAGTTCTTC. It codes for CSARLAYNEQFF.

The chain links TRBV7-3 to TRBJ2-7, with 11 bases lining up with TRBD2. Per germline, CDR1 SGHTA and CDR2 FQGTGA. The J segment lost 5 bases and the V segment lost 5 bases, leaving 11 bases of the junction unmatched. This CDR3 contains 16 residues. The CDR3 region has the DNA TGTGCCAGCAGCACCCCAGTAGCGGGAGGGCCGAACGAGCAGTACTTC. Amino acids: CASSTPVAGGPNEQYF.

The genes are TRBV20-1 and TRBJ2-7, with 7 positions matching TRBD2. Germline V lookup: CDR1 DFQATT, CDR2 SNEGSKA (reference sequence). With V trimmed by 2 bases and J by 2 bases, 6 bases remained unmatched. The CDR3 is 14 residues long. CDR3 residues: CSARSREKAYEQYF. DNA of the CDR3: TGCAGTGCTAGATCGCGGGAGAAGGCCTACGAGCAGTACTTC.

Comments on this clonotype: Compared with germline, one end of the junction differs, possibly owing to a read error. The V gene is TRBV5-5, the J gene TRBJ1-4; D call uncertain. Germline CDR1 reads SGHKS; CDR2 reads YYEKEE (reference sequence). The CDR3 length is 14 residues. The CDR3 sequence is CAGSLGKVNEKLFF. The DNA for the CDR3 is TGTGCCGGCAGCTTGGGAAAAGTAAATGAAAAACTGTTTTTT.

The chain joins TRBV14 to TRBJ2-7; D may be TRBD2 (6 bases). This CDR3 comprises 16 residues. CDR1 is SGHDN, CDR2 FVKESK, per germline. V was pared by 0 bases and J by 2 bases, with 14 bases between. The CDR3 loop reads CASSQERGGEAYEQYF. CDR3 in DNA: TGTGCCAGCAGCCAAGAACGCGGCGGGGAAGCCTACGAGCAGTACTTC.

The chain joins TRBV6-1 to TRBJ2-3; no clear D. Trimming removed 7 bases from V and 8 bases from J, with 22 bases in between. The length of the CDR3 is 15 residues. CDR1 and CDR2 (germline): MNHNS, SASEGT. The CDR3 spells CASTKKGPLVGTQYF. For the CDR3, the DNA is TGTGCCAGCACCAAAAAGGGCCCCCTGGTGGGTACGCAGTATTTT.

The chain links TRBV6-5 to TRBJ2-7; D is unclear. The last part of the DNA fits TRBJ2-1 better; the J call may be wrong. The CDR3 has 17 amino acids. The germline V gene has CDR1 MNHEY and CDR2 SVGAGI. CDR3 DNA sequence: TGTGCCAGCAGTTACTCGCCCCGGGCCCCCAGCTCCTACGAGCAGTTCTTC. Translation: CASSYSPRAPSSYEQFF.

About this clonotype itself: This may be a read error, as it is one base from a much larger clone. The chain uses TRBV27 and TRBJ1-2, with 8 nucleotides matching TRBD1. This CDR3 is 15 amino acids long. Per germline, CDR1 MNHEY and CDR2 SMNVEV (reference sequence). CDR3 nucleotides: TGTACCAGCAGTCCTAGAGGACAGGGAGCCTATGGCTACACCTTC. Translating gives CTSSPRGQGAYGYTF.

The chain is built from TRBV19 and TRBJ1-5; D gene unclear. The CDR3 is 13 residues long. CDR1 LNHDA and CDR2 SQIVND come from the germline V gene (reference sequence). V shed 1 base and J shed 5 bases, with 6 bases lying between them. The chain's CDR3 is CASSIGQYQPQHF. CDR3 in DNA: TGTGCCAGTAGTATAGGGCAGTATCAGCCCCAGCATTTT.

This clonotype was counted at least ten times. The V gene is TRBV12-3 or TRBV12-4, the J gene TRBJ1-3; TRBD1 matches at 7 bases. V lost 10 bases to trimming and J lost 8 bases; unmatched junction nucleotides: 11. This CDR3 is 13 amino acids long. The CDR3 sequence is CATRTGQFDTIYF. Here the CDR3 DNA reads TGTGCCACCAGGACAGGTCAATTTGACACCATATATTTT.

This clonotype was detected many times. The chain joins TRBV4-1 to TRBJ2-7, with 10 nucleotides matching TRBD1. CDR3 length: 16 amino acids. Trimming cost V 2 bases and J 4 bases; bases outside gene matches: 8. CDR1 is MGHRA and CDR2 is YSYEKL in the germline V gene. The CDR3 region has the DNA TGCGCCAGCAGCCAATGGGACAGGGGAATTCGGTACGAGCAGTACTTC. This codes for CASSQWDRGIRYEQYF.

The chain has TRBV7-9 and TRBJ2-1; maybe TRBD2 (5 bases). V was clipped by 5 bases and J by 10 bases, with 15 bases between them. Germline V gene sequence: CDR1 SEHNR, CDR2 FQNEAQ (reference sequence). There are 13 residues in the CDR3. The chain's CDR3 is CASSRTRVEEQFF. CDR3 nucleotide sequence: TGTGCCAGCAGCAGAACGCGGGTGGAGGAGCAGTTCTTC.

CDR3 sequence: CASSVAPELGEQYF. The CDR3 region has the DNA TGTGCCAGCAGCGTAGCCCCGGAATTAGGAGAGCAGTACTTC. The chain has TRBV9 and TRBJ2-7, with D uncertain. The germline V and J ends were trimmed by 0 bases and 7 bases, with 14 bases remaining between them. This CDR3 contains 14 residues. CDR1 SGDLS and CDR2 YYNGEE come from the germline V gene.

In this sample, this clonotype turned up once. V usage is TRBV20-1 and J usage is TRBJ2-5, with 10 positions matching TRBD2. CDR3 size: 15 residues. V lost 3 bases to trimming and J lost 2 bases; unmatched junction nucleotides: 6. Germline lookup yields CDR1 DFQATT and CDR2 SNEGSKA (reference sequence). Written as DNA, the CDR3 is TGCAGTGCTAGCTCTCTAGCGGGGGTACAAGAGACCCAGTACTTC. Amino acid sequence: CSASSLAGVQETQYF.

Only a few counts were recorded for this clonotype. V and J are TRBV14 and TRBJ2-7; 9 bases are a match to TRBD2. V shed 4 bases, J shed 3 bases, and the junction held 4 bases outside the gene matches. CDR1 and CDR2 (germline): SGHDN, FVKESK. The CDR3 extends over 14 amino acids. The CDR3 region is CASSLQAGGYEQYF. The CDR3 DNA sequence: TGTGCCAGCAGCCTTCAAGCGGGGGGCTACGAGCAGTACTTC.

This chain joins TRBV6-5 and TRBJ2-2, with a tentative D call TRBD2 (5 bases). The CDR3 is 14 amino acids. Germline V gene data show CDR1 as MNHEY and CDR2 as SVGAGI. V lost 6 bases and J 1 base, leaving 9 bases between the germline ends. As DNA, the CDR3 is TGTGCCAGCAGCCCACGGGGGAACACCGGGGAGCTGTTTTTT. Translated: CASSPRGNTGELFF.

This clonotype occurred a few times. This chain joins TRBV7-7 and TRBJ2-7; D is unclear. Trimming removed 3 bases at V and 4 bases at J, with 16 bases between. This CDR3 is built from 15 residues. Per the germline V gene, CDR1 is SSHAT and CDR2 is FNYEAQ (reference sequence). The CDR3 here is CASSFGPTEHYEQYF. CDR3 DNA: TGTGCCAGCAGCTTCGGACCAACCGAACATTACGAGCAGTACTTC.

In this sample, this clonotype turned up many times. The chain has TRBV5-1 and TRBJ1-2, with a weak D call TRBD1 (6 bases). Germline lookup yields CDR1 SGHRS and CDR2 YFSETQ. There are 13 residues in the CDR3. V gave up 7 bases and J gave up 3 bases, with 13 bases separating them. The CDR3 nucleotides read TGCGCCAGCGGATTGGGACACGACTATGGCTACACCTTC. The encoded protein is CASGLGHDYGYTF. The whole variable domain, filled in from reference TRBV5-1 and TRBJ1-2, reads KAGVTQTPRYLIKTRGQQVTLSCSPISGHRSVSWYQQTPGQGLQFLFEYFSETQRNKGNFPGRFSGRQFSNSRSEMNVSTLELGDSALYLCASGLGHDYGYTFGSGTRLTVV.

A remark on this clonotype: In this CDR3 the conserved last residue, phenylalanine or tryptophan, is missing, so a read error is likely. The chain carries TRBV3-1 and TRBJ2-5; D gene unclear. There are 15 residues in the CDR3. The V gene's germline CDR1 is LGHDT and CDR2 YNNKEL (reference sequence). V lost 4 bases to trimming and J lost 4 bases, with 16 bases between them. The CDR3 bases are TGTGCCAGCAGCCGCCTACATGGAATCGGAGAGACCCAGTACCTC. Translated: CASSRLHGIGETQYL.